This TCR beta chain derives from a study of T-cell memory formation after mild COVID-19. In the study overall: Clusters of TCRs were largely donor specific. Study outcomes and limitations: Contracting clones from day 15 to 85 showed balanced CD4/CD8; later expanders favored CD4+.

Trimming cost V 1 base and J 8 bases, with 14 bases left between them. The length of the CDR3 is 15 residues. CDR1 SGHTA and CDR2 FQGNSA come from the germline V gene. It was 5'RACE with constant-segment primers that produced the TCR alpha and TCR beta cDNA libraries, which carried sample barcodes and UMIs. TCRdb re-called the 5' RACE reads through MiXCR, storing one row per CDR3 protein. Of under 300,000 distinct CDR3 sequences in the sample, about 15% are singletons; the top ten hold 3.5%. With respect to this clonotype: Its antigen remains unknown.

Sequenced: PBMCs or a T cell subset sorted from them (not recorded which). This sequence joins TRBV7-2 and TRBJ1-4; D ambiguous. The TCR sequence derives from a man younger than 30 who had mild COVID-19 (a few samples of this study predate the infection). Cell type and time point are not known. This CDR3 is CASSLGGSGGEKLFF. The CDR3 DNA sequence: TGTGCCAGCAGCTTAGGTGGGTCAGGCGGAGAAAAACTGTTTTTT.